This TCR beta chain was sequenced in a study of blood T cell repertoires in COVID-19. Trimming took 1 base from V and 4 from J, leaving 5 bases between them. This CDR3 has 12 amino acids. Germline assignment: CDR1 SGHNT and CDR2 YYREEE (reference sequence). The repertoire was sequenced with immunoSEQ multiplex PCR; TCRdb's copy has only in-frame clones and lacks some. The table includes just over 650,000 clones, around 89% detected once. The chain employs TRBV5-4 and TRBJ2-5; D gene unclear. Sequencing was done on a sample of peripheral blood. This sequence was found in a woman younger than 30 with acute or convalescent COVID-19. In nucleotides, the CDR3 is TGTGCCAGCAGCTTGCTCCCAGAGACCCAGTACTTC. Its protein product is CASSLLPETQYF.